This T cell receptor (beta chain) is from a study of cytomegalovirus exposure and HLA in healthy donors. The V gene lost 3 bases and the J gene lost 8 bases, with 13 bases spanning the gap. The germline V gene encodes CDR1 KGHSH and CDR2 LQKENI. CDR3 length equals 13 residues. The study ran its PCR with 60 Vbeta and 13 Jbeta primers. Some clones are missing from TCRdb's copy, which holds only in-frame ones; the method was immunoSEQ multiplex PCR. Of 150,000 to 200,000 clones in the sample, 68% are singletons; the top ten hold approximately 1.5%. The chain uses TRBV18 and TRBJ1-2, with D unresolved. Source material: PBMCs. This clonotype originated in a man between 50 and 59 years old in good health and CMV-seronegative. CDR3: CASSPIREEGYTF. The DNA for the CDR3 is TGTGCCAGCTCACCGATCCGGGAAGAAGGCTACACCTTC.